This T cell receptor (beta chain) was sequenced in a study of cytomegalovirus exposure and HLA in healthy donors. With 10 bases removed from V and 4 bases from J, the gap between germline ends came to 19 bases. The CDR3 consists of 14 residues. Germline assignment: CDR1 LNHDA and CDR2 SQIVND (reference sequence). On this clone: Its antigen is still unknown.

This PCR relied on a set of 60 Vbeta primers and 13 Jbeta primers. The protocol was immunoSEQ multiplex PCR, while the TCRdb copy is restricted to in-frame clones and leaves out a portion. The sample lists around 130,000 clones, roughly 8.6% occurring once. Overall study findings and caveats: Productive status was seen about 87% or about 30% of the time for most TCR beta V segments in an earlier analysis. In a later analysis, HLA-associated TCR beta chains were more clonally expanded than equally common others. Roughly uniform sequencing depth across donors was assumed, possibly incorrectly.

The source is a middle-aged woman in good health and CMV-seropositive. The chain recombines TRBV19 with TRBJ1-2; TRBD1 is a possible D gene (6 bases). Sequenced: PBMCs. The CDR3 sequence: CATLGAPIFYGYTF. CDR3 sequence (DNA): TGTGCCACCCTGGGGGCACCTATTTTCTATGGCTACACCTTC.